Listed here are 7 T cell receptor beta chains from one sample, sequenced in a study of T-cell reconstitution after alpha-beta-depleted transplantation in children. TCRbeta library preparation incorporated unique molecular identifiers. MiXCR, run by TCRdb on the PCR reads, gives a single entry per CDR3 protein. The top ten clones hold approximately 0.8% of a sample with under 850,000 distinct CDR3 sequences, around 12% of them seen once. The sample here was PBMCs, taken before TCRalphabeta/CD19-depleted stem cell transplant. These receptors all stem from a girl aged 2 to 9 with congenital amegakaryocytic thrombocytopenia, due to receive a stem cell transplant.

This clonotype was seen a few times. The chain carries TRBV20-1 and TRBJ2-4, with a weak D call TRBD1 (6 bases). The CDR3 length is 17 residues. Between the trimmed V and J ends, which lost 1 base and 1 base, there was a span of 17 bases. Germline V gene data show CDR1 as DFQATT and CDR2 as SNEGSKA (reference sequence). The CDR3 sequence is CSARVQGQWSAKNIQYF. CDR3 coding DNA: TGCAGTGCTAGAGTCCAAGGACAGTGGTCCGCCAAAAACATTCAGTACTTC.

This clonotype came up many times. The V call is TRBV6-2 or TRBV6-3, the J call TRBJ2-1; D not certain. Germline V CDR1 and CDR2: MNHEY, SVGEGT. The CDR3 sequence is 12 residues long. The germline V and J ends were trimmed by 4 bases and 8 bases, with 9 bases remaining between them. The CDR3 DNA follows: TGTGCCAGCAGTTCTATGGACGATGAGCAGTTCTTC. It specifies CASSSMDDEQFF.

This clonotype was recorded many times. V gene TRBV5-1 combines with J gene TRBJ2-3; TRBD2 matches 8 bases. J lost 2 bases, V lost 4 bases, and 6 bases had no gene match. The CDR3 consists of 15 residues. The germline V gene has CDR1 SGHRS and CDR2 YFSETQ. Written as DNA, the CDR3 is TGCGCCAGCAGCCTTATAGCGGGACTCACAGATACGCAGTATTTT. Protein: CASSLIAGLTDTQYF.

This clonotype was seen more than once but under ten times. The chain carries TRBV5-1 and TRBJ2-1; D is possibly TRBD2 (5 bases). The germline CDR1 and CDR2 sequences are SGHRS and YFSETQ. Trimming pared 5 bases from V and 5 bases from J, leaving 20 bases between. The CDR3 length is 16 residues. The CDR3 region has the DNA TGCGCCAGCAGTCCTCCTAGGGTAGGGAGCGACAATGAGCAGTTCTTC. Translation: CASSPPRVGSDNEQFF.

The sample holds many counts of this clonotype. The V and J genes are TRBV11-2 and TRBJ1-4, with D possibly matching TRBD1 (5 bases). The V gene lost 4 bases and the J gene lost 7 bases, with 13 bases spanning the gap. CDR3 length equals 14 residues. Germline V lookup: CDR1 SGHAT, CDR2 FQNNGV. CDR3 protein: CASSSDSWGEKLFF. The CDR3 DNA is TGTGCCAGCAGCTCAGACAGTTGGGGTGAAAAACTGTTTTTT.

The CDR3 spells CASSLTGTAQGEQFF. The CDR3 nucleotides read TGCGCCAGCAGCTTGACCGGGACCGCCCAGGGGGAGCAGTTCTTC. The chain joins TRBV5-1 to TRBJ2-1, with D maybe TRBD1 (6 bases). Germline CDR1 reads SGHRS; CDR2 reads YFSETQ. V shed 1 base and J shed 10 bases, with 18 bases lying between them. The CDR3 runs 15 residues. Together with reference TRBV5-1 and TRBJ2-1, the CDR3 gives the full variable domain: KAGVTQTPRYLIKTRGQQVTLSCSPISGHRSVSWYQQTPGQGLQFLFEYFSETQRNKGNFPGRFSGRQFSNSRSEMNVSTLELGDSALYLCASSLTGTAQGEQFFGPGTRLTVL.

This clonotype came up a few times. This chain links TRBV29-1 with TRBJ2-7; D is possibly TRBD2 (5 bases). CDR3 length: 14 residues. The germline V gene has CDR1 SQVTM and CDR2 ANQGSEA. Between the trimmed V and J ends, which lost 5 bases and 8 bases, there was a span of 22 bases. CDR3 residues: CSVQRLLTGSQQYF. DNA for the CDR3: TGCAGCGTTCAACGCTTACTTACGGGAAGTCAGCAGTACTTC.